This paragraph covers one T cell receptor beta chain sequence. Its recognized antigen is unknown. Base qualities are missing; no much larger clone stands one base away. The source of the sample is a study of cytomegalovirus exposure and HLA in healthy donors (dated by TCRdb to 2016 to 2017). For the wider study: According to a later analysis, the roughly 120 validation repertoires were produced on the same platform as the approximately 600 repertoires of the first cohort. To predict cytomegalovirus infection status, the study brought together high-throughput TCR immunosequencing, statistical association of individual TCRs with disease status, and machine learning. Along with the roughly 610-subject first cohort, a separate validation cohort of about 110 different subjects was used. The aim of the study was to test whether cataloging public T cell receptors could identify signatures of past pathogen exposure.

The germline V gene supplies CDR1 MNHEY and CDR2 SVGAGI. V is pared back by 6 bases and J by 7 bases, with 12 bases lying between the germline termini. Including cysteine and phenylalanine, the CDR3 has 12 amino acids. Only CDR3 DNA is held: 36 bases, read in frame from base 1. Findings and caveats that apply to the study as a whole: The authors suggested that the approach could potentially be extended to other disease states and immunological phenotypes. Across donors, most TCR sequences were observed very rarely, whereas some public TCRs were present in many individuals. In vitro tests confirmed that three of the cytomegalovirus-associated TCR beta chains recognize cytomegalovirus antigens. The study listed 150 to 200 TCR beta chains as associated with cytomegalovirus. A later analysis found that TCRs clustered in the first cohort also tended to co-occur in the 120 validation repertoires, with approximately 94% of cluster scores above 0. A later analysis lacked HLA typing for the validation cohort, so it scored co-occurrence in that cohort across all 110 or so repertoires. The classifier was reported to diagnose cytomegalovirus status with high specificity and sensitivity in both the original and validation cohorts.

Donors formed part of the validation cohort, which comprised 95 to 150 subjects and was distinct from the first cohort of 666 subjects. Receptors were amplified or captured by the immunoSEQ multiplex PCR assay. For the original study's pipeline: A statistical classification framework was developed to diagnose cytomegalovirus status using the catalog of TCR beta chain sequences. TCRdb's version of the immuneACCESS table is confined to in-frame rearrangements and falls short of the full clone set. An unresolved V gene accounts for under half of the shortfall where checked; the remainder is of unknown origin. V and J calls and clone size are given by that table; D and trimming were obtained from the DNA. Here the sample has tens of thousands of clones; around 97% occur a single time. The top ten clones comprise over 2% of the sample.

Material for sequencing was PBMCs. The source is a young man in good health and CMV-seronegative. The rearrangement joined TRBV6-5 to TRBJ1-1; TRBD1 could be the D gene, as 5 bases match. The sequence in DNA is TGTGCCAGCAGAAAGGGGATGGGTGAAGCTTTCTTT. This sequence encodes CASRKGMGEAFF.